This TCR beta chain comes out of a study of CD8+CD57+ T cells in acquired aplastic anemia. Study results and caveats: Researchers reported that CD8+ Simpson's diversity was not significantly different in patients versus controls.

Patients chosen for sequencing had shown CD8+CD57+ cell expansion by flow cytometry. Patients had received no therapy at the time of blood sampling. CDR3 and TCR beta VDJ profiling relied on genomic DNA as the template. MiXCR, applied by TCRdb to the reads, yields one record per CDR3 protein. The table has about half a million distinct CDR3 sequences, over 25% seen once. This clonotype was detected only once. Its antigen is currently unknown. This CDR3 comprises 11 residues. The V gene's germline CDR1 is DFQATT and CDR2 SNEGSKA (reference sequence). This clonotype was sampled from a human donor with aplastic anemia. The chain has TRBV20-1 and TRBJ1-2, with D uncertain. The sample consisted of sorted CD4+, CD8+, or CD8+CD57+ T cells (not recorded which) from PBMCs. CDR3 region: CSDEGDYGYTF. CDR3 in DNA: TGCAGCGACGAAGGCGACTATGGCTACACCTTC.